This T cell receptor beta chain emerged from a study of blood T cells in healthy people across ages. The sample, around 10 milliliters of peripheral blood, was drawn from each donor. Each sample yielded at least 5 micrograms of PBMC total RNA. V shed 5 bases and J shed 7 bases, with 20 bases lying between them. The CDR3 length is 14 residues. Germline CDR1 DFQATT, CDR2 SNEGSKA (reference sequence). Then a second PCR, running roughly 7 to 11 cycles, was carried out with a sample-barcoded 5' primer and a J-beta primer mix. TCRdb itself ran the 5' RACE reads through MiXCR, one entry per CDR3 protein. The data hold 1.2 million to 1.5 million distinct CDR3 sequences, with roughly 45% observed a single time.

The sequenced material came from blood. V and J are TRBV20-1 and TRBJ1-1; D uncertain. The source is a woman aged 18-29 years in good health. In DNA, the CDR3 is TGCAGTGCTTTATTGCGACCGGCTGAGGGTGAAGCTTTCTTT. Its translation is CSALLRPAEGEAFF.